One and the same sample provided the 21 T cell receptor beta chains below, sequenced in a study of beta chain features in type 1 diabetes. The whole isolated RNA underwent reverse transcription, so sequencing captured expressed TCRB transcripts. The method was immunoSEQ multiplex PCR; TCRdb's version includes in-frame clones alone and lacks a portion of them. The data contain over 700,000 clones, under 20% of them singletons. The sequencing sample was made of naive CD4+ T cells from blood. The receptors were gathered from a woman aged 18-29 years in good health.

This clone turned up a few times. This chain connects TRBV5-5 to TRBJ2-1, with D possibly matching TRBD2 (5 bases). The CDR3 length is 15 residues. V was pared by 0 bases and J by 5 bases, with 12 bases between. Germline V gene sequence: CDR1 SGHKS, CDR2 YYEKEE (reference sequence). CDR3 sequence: CASSLGLADNNEQFF. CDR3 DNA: TGTGCCAGCAGCTTGGGTCTAGCAGACAACAATGAGCAGTTCTTC.

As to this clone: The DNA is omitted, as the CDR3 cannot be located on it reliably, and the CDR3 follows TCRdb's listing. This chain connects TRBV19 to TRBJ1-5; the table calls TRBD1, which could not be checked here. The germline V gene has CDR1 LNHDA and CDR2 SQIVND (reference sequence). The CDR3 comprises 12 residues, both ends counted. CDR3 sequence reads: CARDRAISPSIF.

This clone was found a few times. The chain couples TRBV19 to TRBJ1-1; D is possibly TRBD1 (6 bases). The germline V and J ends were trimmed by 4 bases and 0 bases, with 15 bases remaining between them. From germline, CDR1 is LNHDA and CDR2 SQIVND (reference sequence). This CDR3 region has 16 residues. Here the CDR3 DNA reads TGTGCCAGTAGTACAGGACAGAGAGTAATGAACACTGAAGCTTTCTTT. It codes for CASSTGQRVMNTEAFF.

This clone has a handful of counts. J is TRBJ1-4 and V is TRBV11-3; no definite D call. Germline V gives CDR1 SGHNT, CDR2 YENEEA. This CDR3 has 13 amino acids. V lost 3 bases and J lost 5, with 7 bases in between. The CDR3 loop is CASSLDANEKLFF. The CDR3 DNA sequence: TGTGCCAGCAGCTTGGATGCCAATGAAAAACTGTTTTTT.

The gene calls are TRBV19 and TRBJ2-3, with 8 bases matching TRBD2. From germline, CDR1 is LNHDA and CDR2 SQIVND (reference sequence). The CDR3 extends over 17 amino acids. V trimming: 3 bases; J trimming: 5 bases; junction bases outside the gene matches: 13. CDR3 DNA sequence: TGTGCCAGTAGTATGAGAGGAGCGGGAGTGTCTCGAGATACGCAGTATTTT. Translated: CASSMRGAGVSRDTQYF.

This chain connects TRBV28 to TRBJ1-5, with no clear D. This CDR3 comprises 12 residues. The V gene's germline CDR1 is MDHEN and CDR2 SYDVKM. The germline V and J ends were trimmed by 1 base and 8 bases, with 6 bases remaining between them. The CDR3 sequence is CASSLSQKPQHF. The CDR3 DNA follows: TGTGCCAGCAGTTTATCTCAAAAGCCCCAGCATTTT.

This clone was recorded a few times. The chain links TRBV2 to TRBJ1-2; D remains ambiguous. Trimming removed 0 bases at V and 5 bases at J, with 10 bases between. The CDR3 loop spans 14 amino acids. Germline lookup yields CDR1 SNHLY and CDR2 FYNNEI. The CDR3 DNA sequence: TGTGCCAGCAGTGAAGCTCGCTGGGGTTATGGCTACACCTTC. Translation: CASSEARWGYGYTF.

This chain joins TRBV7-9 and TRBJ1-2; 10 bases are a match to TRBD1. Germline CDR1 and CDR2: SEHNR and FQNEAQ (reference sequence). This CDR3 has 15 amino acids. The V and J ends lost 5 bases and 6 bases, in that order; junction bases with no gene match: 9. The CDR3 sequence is CASSPMGDRGHGYTF. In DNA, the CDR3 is TGTGCCAGCAGCCCTATGGGGGACAGGGGACATGGCTACACCTTC.

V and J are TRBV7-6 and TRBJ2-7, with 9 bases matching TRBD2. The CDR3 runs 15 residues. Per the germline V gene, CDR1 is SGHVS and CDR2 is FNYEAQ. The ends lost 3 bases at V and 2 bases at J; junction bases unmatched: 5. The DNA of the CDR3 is TGTGCCAGCAGCTTCTGGGCTAGCGGGACCTACGAGCAGTACTTC. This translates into CASSFWASGTYEQYF. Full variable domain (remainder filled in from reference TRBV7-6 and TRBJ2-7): GAGVSQSPRYKVTKRGQDVALRCDPISGHVSLYWYRQALGQGPEFLTYFNYEAQQDKSGLPNDRFSAERPEGSISTLTIQRTEQRDSAMYRCASSFWASGTYEQYFGPGTRLTVT.

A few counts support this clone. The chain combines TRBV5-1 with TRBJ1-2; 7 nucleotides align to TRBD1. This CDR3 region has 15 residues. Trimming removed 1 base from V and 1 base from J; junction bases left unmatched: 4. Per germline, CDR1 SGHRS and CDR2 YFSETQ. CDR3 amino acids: CASSLSGDSNYGYTF. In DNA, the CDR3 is TGCGCCAGCAGCTTGAGTGGGGACAGTAACTATGGCTACACCTTC.

CDR3 in amino acids: CASKGGYYNEQFF. The CDR3 DNA follows: TGTGCCAGCAAGGGGGGCTACTACAATGAGCAGTTCTTC. The chain links TRBV6-6 to TRBJ2-1; D may correspond to TRBD1 or TRBD2 (6 bases each). The CDR3 spans 13 residues. Trimming pared 7 bases from V and 3 bases from J, leaving 10 bases between. Germline V CDR1 and CDR2: MNHNY, SVGAGI (reference sequence).

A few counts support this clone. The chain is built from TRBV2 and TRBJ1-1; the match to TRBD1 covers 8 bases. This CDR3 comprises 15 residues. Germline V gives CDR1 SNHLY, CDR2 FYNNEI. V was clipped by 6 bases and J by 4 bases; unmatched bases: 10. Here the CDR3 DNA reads TGTGCCAGCAGATTTCGGACAGGGTCAATCACTGAAGCTTTCTTT. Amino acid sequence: CASRFRTGSITEAFF.

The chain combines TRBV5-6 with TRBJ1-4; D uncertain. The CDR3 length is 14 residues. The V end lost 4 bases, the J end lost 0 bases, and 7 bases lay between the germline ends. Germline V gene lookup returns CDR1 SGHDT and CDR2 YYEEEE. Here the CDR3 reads CASSHYATNEKLFF. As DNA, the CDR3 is TGTGCCAGCAGCCATTATGCAACTAATGAAAAACTGTTTTTT. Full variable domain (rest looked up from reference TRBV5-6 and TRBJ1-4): DAGVTQSPTHLIKTRGQQVTLRCSPKSGHDTVSWYQQALGQGPQFIFQYYEEEERQRGNFPDRFSGHQFPNYSSELNVNALLLGDSALYLCASSHYATNEKLFFGSGTQLSVL.

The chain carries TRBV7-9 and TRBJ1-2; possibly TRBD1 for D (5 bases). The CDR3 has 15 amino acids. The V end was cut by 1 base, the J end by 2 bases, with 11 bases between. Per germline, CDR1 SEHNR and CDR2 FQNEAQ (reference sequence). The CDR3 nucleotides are TGTGCCAGCAGCTTAGAGGCAGGGTTAAACTATGGCTACACCTTC. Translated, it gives CASSLEAGLNYGYTF. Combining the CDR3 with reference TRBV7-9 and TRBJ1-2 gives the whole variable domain DTGVSQNPRHKITKRGQNVTFRCDPISEHNRLYWYRQTLGQGPEFLTYFQNEAQLEKSRLLSDRFSAERPKGSFSTLEIQRTEQGDSAMYLCASSLEAGLNYGYTFGSGTRLTVV.

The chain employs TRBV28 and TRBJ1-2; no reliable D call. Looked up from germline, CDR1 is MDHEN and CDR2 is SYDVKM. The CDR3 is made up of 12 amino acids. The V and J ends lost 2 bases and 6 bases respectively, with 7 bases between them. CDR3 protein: CASSLIRDGYTF. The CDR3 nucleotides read TGTGCCAGCAGTTTAATCCGGGATGGCTACACCTTC.

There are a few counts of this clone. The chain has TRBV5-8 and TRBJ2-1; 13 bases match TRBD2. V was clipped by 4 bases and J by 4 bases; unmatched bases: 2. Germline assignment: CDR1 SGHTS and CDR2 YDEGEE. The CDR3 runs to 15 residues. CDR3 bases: TGTGCCAGCAGCACTAGCGGGAGGGGATACAATGAGCAGTTCTTC. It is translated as CASSTSGRGYNEQFF. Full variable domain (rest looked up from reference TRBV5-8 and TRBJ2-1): EAGVTQSPTHLIKTRGQQATLRCSPISGHTSVYWYQQALGLGLQFLLWYDEGEERNRGNFPPRFSGRQFPNYSSELNVNALELEDSALYLCASSTSGRGYNEQFFGPGTRLTVL.

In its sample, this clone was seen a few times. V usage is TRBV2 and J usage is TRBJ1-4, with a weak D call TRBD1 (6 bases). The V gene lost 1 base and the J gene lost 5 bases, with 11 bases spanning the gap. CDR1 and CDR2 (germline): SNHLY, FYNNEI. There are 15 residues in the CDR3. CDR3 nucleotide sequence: TGTGCCAGCAGTGAAGTACTGGGGGCAAATGAAAAACTGTTTTTT. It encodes CASSEVLGANEKLFF.

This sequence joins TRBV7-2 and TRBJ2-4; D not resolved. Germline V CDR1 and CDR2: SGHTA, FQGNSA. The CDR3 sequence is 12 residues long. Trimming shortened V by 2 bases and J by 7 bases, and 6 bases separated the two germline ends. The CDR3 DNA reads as TGTGCCAGCAGCTTATCTCGGAACATTCAGTACTTC. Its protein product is CASSLSRNIQYF.

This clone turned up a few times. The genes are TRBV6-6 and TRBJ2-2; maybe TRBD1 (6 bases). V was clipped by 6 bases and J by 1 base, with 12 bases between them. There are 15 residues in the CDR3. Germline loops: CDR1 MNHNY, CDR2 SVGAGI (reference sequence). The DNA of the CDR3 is TGTGCCAGCAGCCCTGACAGGAGGAACACCGGGGAGCTGTTTTTT. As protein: CASSPDRRNTGELFF.

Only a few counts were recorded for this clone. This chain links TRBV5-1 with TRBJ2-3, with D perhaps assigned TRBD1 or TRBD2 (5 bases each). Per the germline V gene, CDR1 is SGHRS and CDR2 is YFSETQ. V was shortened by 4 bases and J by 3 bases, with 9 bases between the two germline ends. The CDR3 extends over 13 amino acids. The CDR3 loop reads CASSGTGTDTQYF. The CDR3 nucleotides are TGCGCCAGCAGCGGGACGGGTACAGATACGCAGTATTTT.

The CDR3 loop is CASSIQGTLNTEAFF. The CDR3 nucleotides are TGTGCCAGCAGCATCCAGGGGACACTGAACACTGAAGCTTTCTTT. This chain links TRBV7-9 with TRBJ1-1, with D possibly being TRBD1 (6 bases). CDR1 is SEHNR, CDR2 FQNEAQ, per germline (reference sequence). The V gene lost 5 bases and the J gene lost 0 bases, with 13 bases spanning the gap. CDR3 length equals 15 residues.